Shown below are 23 T cell receptor beta chains from a single sample sequenced in a study of identical twins. TCRdb reprocessed the 5' RACE reads with MiXCR, giving one entry per CDR3 protein. Of roughly 770,000 distinct CDR3 sequences listed, about 20% are singletons. These data also featured in a second study, about T cells expressing NK-cell markers.

Material for sequencing was PBMCs. The receptor set was obtained from a woman aged 18 to 35 in good health.

This clonotype was counted between two and nine times. The V and J genes are TRBV6-1 and TRBJ1-1; D might be TRBD1 (5 bases). The CDR3 has 14 residues. CDR1 and CDR2 (germline): MNHNS, SASEGT. The germline V and J ends were trimmed by 6 bases and 5 bases, with 16 bases remaining between them. CDR3 protein: CASSTPWGGTEAFF. CDR3 DNA: TGTGCCAGCAGCACCCCGTGGGGGGGAACTGAAGCTTTCTTT.

This clonotype was picked up a small number of times. The chain has TRBV10-3 and TRBJ2-2; weak D call: TRBD1 (6 bases). From germline, CDR1 is ENHRY and CDR2 SYGVKD. V dropped 7 bases and J dropped 0 bases, with 12 bases sitting between them. This CDR3 has 15 amino acids. This chain's CDR3 is CAITSTGPNTGELFF. CDR3 nucleotide sequence: TGTGCCATCACCTCGACAGGACCGAACACCGGGGAGCTGTTTTTT.

The CDR3 region is CASSLDSPGSYNEQFF. CDR3 DNA sequence: TGTGCCAGCAGCTTAGACAGTCCGGGCTCCTACAATGAGCAGTTCTTC. The V call is TRBV7-6, the J call TRBJ2-1; no firm D call. This CDR3 is 16 amino acids long. Deletions cut 1 base from V and 0 bases from J, with 10 bases between. Germline V gene sequence: CDR1 SGHVS, CDR2 FNYEAQ.

The sample holds a few counts of this clonotype. The CDR3 DNA is TGTGCCAGCAGCCCCGACGGGCGGGGGGGCCTAAATGAGCAGTTCTTC. Amino acid sequence: CASSPDGRGGLNEQFF. The V call is TRBV4-2, the J call TRBJ2-1, with 9 nucleotides matching TRBD2. V dropped 4 bases and J dropped 7; count of bases not matched to a gene: 11. Germline assignment: CDR1 LGHNA and CDR2 YNFKEQ. The CDR3 consists of 16 residues.

This clonotype was counted a few times. The genes are TRBV5-1 and TRBJ1-2; no firm D call. This CDR3 spans 12 amino acids. Trimming left V 5 bases short and J 4 bases short, with 9 bases between. CDR1 and CDR2 (germline): SGHRS, YFSETQ. For the CDR3, the DNA is TGCGCCAGCAGTCGGCCGAGCTATGGCTACACCTTC. It specifies CASSRPSYGYTF.

This clonotype was observed many times. The chain employs TRBV12-3 or TRBV12-4 and TRBJ2-7; maybe TRBD1 (6 bases). This CDR3 comprises 15 residues. Trimming cost V 1 base and J 4 bases, with 14 bases left between them. The CDR3 nucleotides are TGTGCCAGCAGTTTAGAGGTCAGGGGAATTTACGAGCAGTACTTC. Its protein product is CASSLEVRGIYEQYF.

The sample holds a few counts of this clonotype. This CDR3 reads CASSVGSETQYF. CDR3 nucleotides: TGTGCCAGCAGCGTAGGTTCTGAGACCCAGTACTTC. This chain joins TRBV9 and TRBJ2-5; D uncertain. Trimming took off 0 bases at V and 5 bases at J, with 5 bases between the two ends. The CDR3 sequence is 12 residues long. CDR1 SGDLS and CDR2 YYNGEE come from the germline V gene. Full variable domain (rest looked up from reference TRBV9 and TRBJ2-5): DSGVTQTPKHLITATGQRVTLRCSPRSGDLSVYWYQQSLDQGLQFLIQYYNGEERAKGNILERFSAQQFPDLHSELNLSSLELGDSALYFCASSVGSETQYFGPGTRLLVL.

This clonotype was observed a few times. The chain is built from TRBV20-1 and TRBJ2-5; TRBD2 matches at 8 bases. The V gene's germline CDR1 is DFQATT and CDR2 SNEGSKA (reference sequence). V shed 2 bases and J 4 bases; nucleotides not matched to a gene: 6. The CDR3 runs to 14 residues. The CDR3 region has the DNA TGCAGTGCTAGACGGACTAGCCGGCTAGAGACCCAGTACTTC. Amino acid sequence: CSARRTSRLETQYF.

J is TRBJ1-5 and V is TRBV7-2; no reliable D call. Germline CDR1 reads SGHTA; CDR2 reads FQGNSA. The CDR3 spans 15 residues. V lost 2 bases and J 0 bases, leaving 8 bases between the germline ends. The CDR3 nucleotides read TGTGCCAGCAGCTTACAGGCTCATAGCAATCAGCCCCAGCATTTT. Translation: CASSLQAHSNQPQHF.

This clonotype was counted between two and nine times. The chain couples TRBV7-9 to TRBJ2-3; 7 bases are a match to TRBD1. CDR3 size: 14 residues. The germline CDR1 and CDR2 sequences are SEHNR and FQNEAQ (reference sequence). V shed 3 bases and J 6 bases; nucleotides not matched to a gene: 6. CDR3 nucleotides: TGTGCCAGCAGCTTGCCCGACAGGGCGGATACGCAGTATTTT. Translation gives CASSLPDRADTQYF.

The table lists this clonotype with a few counts. The gene calls are TRBV6-1 and TRBJ1-6, with D possibly TRBD1 on 6 matching bases. CDR3 length: 14 amino acids. Germline V CDR1 and CDR2: MNHNS, SASEGT. V was shortened by 6 bases and J by 7 bases, with 13 bases between the two germline ends. CDR3 nucleotide sequence: TGTGCCAGCAGATCCACAGGGCAGAATTCACCCCTCCACTTT. The encoded protein is CASRSTGQNSPLHF.

V and J are TRBV20-1 and TRBJ2-5; TRBD2 is a possible D gene (5 bases). V gave up 3 bases and J gave up 1 base, with 12 bases separating them. This CDR3 contains 14 residues. Germline CDR1 DFQATT, CDR2 SNEGSKA (reference sequence). The CDR3 here is CSASTWGAQETQYF. CDR3 nucleotide sequence: TGCAGTGCTAGTACGTGGGGAGCCCAAGAGACCCAGTACTTC.

The V and J genes are TRBV27 and TRBJ2-3, with a tentative D call TRBD2 (6 bases). CDR3 length: 17 amino acids. Trimming shortened V by 3 bases and J by 1 base, and 17 bases separated the two germline ends. The V gene's germline CDR1 is MNHEY and CDR2 SMNVEV (reference sequence). CDR3 sequence (DNA): TGTGCCAGCAGTTTGGGACTTGGACCTCCTGGCACAGATACGCAGTATTTT. Its translation is CASSLGLGPPGTDTQYF.

The chain employs TRBV6-5 and TRBJ2-1; 14 positions match TRBD2. The CDR3 length is 17 residues. Looked up from germline, CDR1 is MNHEY and CDR2 is SVGAGI. V trimming: 0 bases; J trimming: 9 bases; junction bases outside the gene matches: 7. The CDR3 region is CASSYSRTSGRSGEQFF. In nucleotides, the CDR3 is TGTGCCAGCAGTTACTCCAGGACTAGCGGGAGGAGCGGTGAGCAGTTCTTC.

In its sample, this clonotype was seen many times. This rearrangement joins TRBV6-1 to TRBJ1-4; 8 positions match TRBD1. CDR3 length: 15 amino acids. Germline CDR1 is MNHNS and CDR2 is SASEGT. The junction had 7 bases not matched to a gene; V was cut back by 6 bases and J by 4 bases. The CDR3 DNA follows: TGTGCCAGCAGCCTGGGACAGGCGTTTAATGAAAAACTGTTTTTT. Protein: CASSLGQAFNEKLFF.

The genes are TRBV15 and TRBJ2-5; 9 bases match TRBD2. J gave up 7 bases and V 3 bases, and 30 bases lay outside the gene matches. CDR3 length equals 22 residues. CDR1 is LNHNV and CDR2 is YYDKDF in the germline V gene (reference sequence). CDR3 nucleotides: TGTGCCACCAGCAGGACCCTAGAACGGCGGGAGGGGATGGAGAAGGGTCCCGGGACCCAGTACTTC. Translated: CATSRTLERREGMEKGPGTQYF.

About this clonotype: This may arise from a read error, as a much more abundant clone is one base away. This sequence joins TRBV6-1 and TRBJ2-1; D is unresolved. The CDR3 covers 15 residues. Germline V gene data show CDR1 as MNHNS and CDR2 as SASEGT. CDR3 DNA sequence: TGTGCCAGCAGGCCCGCCGAGGAGTCCTACAATGAGCGGTTCTTC. Translated: CASRPAEESYNERFF.

In its sample, this clonotype was seen a few times. J is TRBJ1-5 and V is TRBV5-6; tentatively, D is TRBD1 (5 bases). Trimming took 2 bases from V and 16 from J, leaving 16 bases between them. The germline V gene encodes CDR1 SGHDT and CDR2 YYEEEE. The CDR3 sequence is 12 residues long. The chain's CDR3 is CASSFRDGSFHF. The CDR3, as DNA: TGTGCCAGCAGCTTTAGGGACGGGTCCTTCCATTTT.

The rearrangement links TRBV5-1 to TRBJ2-5; TRBD2 matches at 8 bases. CDR1 and CDR2 from the germline V gene are SGHRS and YFSETQ. CDR3 length: 18 amino acids. Trimming removed 0 bases from V and 5 bases from J; junction bases left unmatched: 15. CDR3 in DNA: TGCGCCAGCAGCTTGGGGCTAGCGGGTCCTTCAACGGGGGAGACCCAGTACTTC. Amino acid sequence: CASSLGLAGPSTGETQYF.

This clonotype was observed a few times. The chain employs TRBV7-2 and TRBJ2-7; D possibly corresponds to TRBD2 (6 bases). CDR1 is SGHTA, CDR2 FQGNSA, per germline. Trimming took 5 bases from V and 3 from J, leaving 14 bases between them. The CDR3 loop spans 14 amino acids. The CDR3 protein is CASSLGTRFYEQYF. The CDR3 DNA reads TGTGCCAGCAGCCTGGGGACTCGATTCTACGAGCAGTACTTC.

This clonotype was detected a few times. The chain links TRBV9 to TRBJ2-1; D ambiguous. The ends were cut back, 1 base at V and 0 bases at J, with 8 bases in the middle. Germline CDR1 reads SGDLS; CDR2 reads YYNGEE. The CDR3 contains 15 residues. The CDR3 DNA follows: TGTGCCAGCAGCGTACGTTCGAGCTCCTACAATGAGCAGTTCTTC. Encoded protein: CASSVRSSSYNEQFF.

This clonotype was detected a few times. V is TRBV9 and J is TRBJ2-1; D remains ambiguous. CDR3 length: 15 amino acids. V was shortened by 0 bases and J by 9 bases, with 16 bases between the two germline ends. Germline values: CDR1 SGDLS, CDR2 YYNGEE. The CDR3 sequence: CASSVAPSPLLEQFF. The CDR3 DNA reads TGTGCCAGCAGCGTAGCGCCTTCCCCTCTTCTTGAGCAGTTCTTC.

In its sample, this clonotype was seen a few times. The chain combines TRBV5-1 with TRBJ2-5; the D gene is possibly TRBD2 (7 bases). Germline values: CDR1 SGHRS, CDR2 YFSETQ. V dropped 5 bases and J dropped 6 bases, with 17 bases sitting between them. CDR3 size: 14 residues. The CDR3 DNA is TGCGCCAGCAGGGGGGGGCCTAGGTTGAAGACCCAGTACTTC. Its translation: CASRGGPRLKTQYF.